These 5 T cell receptor beta chains were sequenced from one sample in a study of blood T cells in healthy people across ages. Primers used in a second PCR of roughly 6 to 11 cycles were a sample-barcoded 5' primer and a J-beta primer mix. TCRdb re-derived calls from the 5' RACE reads in MiXCR, one entry per CDR3 protein. The sample has over 1,200,000 distinct CDR3 sequences, approximately 59% seen once. The sequencing input was blood. All receptors come from a man between 18 and 29 years old in good health.

The V and J genes are TRBV4-1 and TRBJ2-7, with 9 bases aligning to TRBD2. J was trimmed by 7 bases and V by 6 bases; bases with no gene match: 10. Germline V gene sequence: CDR1 MGHRA, CDR2 YSYEKL. The CDR3 loop spans 14 amino acids. DNA for the CDR3: TGCGCCAGCAGAAGTAGCGGGAGTTACAATGAGCAGTACTTC. Encoded protein: CASRSSGSYNEQYF.

This clonotype was seen a single time. V and J are TRBV6-1 and TRBJ1-2; D uncertain. V gave up 1 base and J gave up 7 bases, with 13 bases separating them. The CDR3 runs to 14 residues. The V gene's germline CDR1 is MNHNS and CDR2 SASEGT. CDR3 nucleotide sequence: TGTGCCAGCAGTGAAGTTCCCGGGGAGCGTGGCTACACCTTC. Encoded protein: CASSEVPGERGYTF.

This clonotype showed up many times. The chain carries TRBV20-1 and TRBJ2-7; 9 bases align to TRBD1. Germline CDR1 is DFQATT and CDR2 is SNEGSKA (reference sequence). CDR3 length equals 15 residues. With V trimmed by 3 bases and J by 6 bases, 12 bases remained unmatched. This CDR3 is CSAREPRDRDGEQYF. CDR3 bases: TGCAGTGCTAGGGAGCCCCGGGACAGGGACGGCGAGCAGTACTTC.

The sample holds a few counts of this clonotype. The chain recombines TRBV4-3 with TRBJ2-1, with a weak D call TRBD2 (6 bases). The assigned J gene may be wrong: the sequence end matches TRBJ2-7 better. Germline CDR1 LGHNA, CDR2 YSLEER. The CDR3 spans 19 residues. The CDR3 coding sequence is TGCGCCAGCAGCCAAGAGTTAGGCCTGGGGGGAAGGTCCTACAATGAGCAGTACTTC. Translation: CASSQELGLGGRSYNEQYF.

The chain's CDR3 is CASSQAGVVISYNEQFF. In DNA form, the CDR3 reads TGTGCCAGCAGCCAAGCAGGGGTTGTCATCTCCTACAATGAGCAGTTCTTC. This sequence joins TRBV3-1 and TRBJ2-1; D is possibly TRBD1 (6 bases). CDR3 size: 17 residues. Germline V lookup: CDR1 LGHDT, CDR2 YNNKEL (reference sequence). V gave up 1 base and J gave up 0 bases, with 13 bases separating them.